The entry that follows covers one TCR beta chain sequence. The record originates from a study of T cell responses to AZD1222 COVID-19 vaccine. Measured with immunoSEQ multiplex PCR; TCRdb has only the in-frame clones, and not every one. In the table there are some 75,000 clones, nearly 90% of which are singletons. V shed 4 bases and J 6 bases; nucleotides not matched to a gene: 9. CDR3 length: 15 residues. The germline V gene has CDR1 LGHDT and CDR2 YNNKEL (reference sequence). The chain employs TRBV3-1 (or the pseudogene TRBV3-2) and TRBJ2-7; 10 positions match TRBD2. The source of this sequence is an adult in good health. The material sequenced was peripheral blood, taken on day 0 of AZD1222 vaccination. The CDR3: CASSRIAGGISEQYF. In DNA, the CDR3 is TGTGCCAGCAGCCGGATAGCGGGAGGTATTAGCGAGCAGTACTTC.